This paragraph reports one T cell receptor (beta chain). Its antigen is still unknown. The data were taken from a study of cytomegalovirus exposure and HLA in healthy donors. Study-level background: Earlier results showed approximately 110 million unique TCR beta sequences derived from about 179 million T cells.

With 5 bases removed from V and 7 bases from J, the gap between germline ends came to 15 bases. CDR1 is LNHDA and CDR2 is SQIVND in the germline V gene (reference sequence). The CDR3 is 13 amino acids. Both 60 Vbeta primers and 13 Jbeta primers went into the PCR. Generated by immunoSEQ multiplex PCR, the TCRdb table keeps only in-frame clones and is missing some. The sample holds approximately 190,000 clones, 80% to 90% seen once. Study results and limitations: Within an earlier analysis, most TCR beta V segments proved productive either about 90% or about 30% of the time. Accurate HLA-A and HLA-B prediction from TCR beta sequences was reported for most subjects. The presence/absence work took it that sequencing depth was about the same across donors.

The sample taken for sequencing was PBMCs. The chain combines TRBV19 with TRBJ2-7; perhaps TRBD2 as D (6 bases). The clonotype originates from a man between 35 and 55 years old in good health and CMV-seropositive. Here the CDR3 reads CASSFIEGGEQYF. For the CDR3, the DNA is TGTGCCAGTAGTTTCATAGAGGGAGGAGAGCAGTACTTC.